This T cell receptor beta chain was captured in a study of T cell changes during pregnancy in multiple sclerosis. Libraries were prepared by immunoSEQ multiplex PCR; TCRdb keeps only in-frame clonotypes and omits some of them. The repertoire consists of 65,000 to 85,000 clones, with 90% to 95% occurring once and the leading ten covering roughly 0.9%. The germline V and J ends were trimmed by 3 bases and 10 bases, with 13 bases remaining between them. CDR3 length: 13 residues. CDR1 is ENHRY and CDR2 is SYGVKD in the germline V gene. This rearrangement joins TRBV10-3 to TRBJ2-1, with D tentatively TRBD2 (5 bases). The receptor was isolated from a female donor in good health, enrolled as a control in a pregnancy study. The sequenced sample was peripheral blood, obtained in the second trimester of pregnancy. The CDR3 region has the DNA TGTGCCATCAGTGACCGGAGGCCACACGAGCAGTTCTTC. Translating gives CAISDRRPHEQFF.